This TCR beta chain was documented in a study of T cell responses to AZD1222 COVID-19 vaccine. Findings and caveats of the study: Among spike-specific TCRs, nearly half reportedly target unmutated variant regions. The donor cohort was predominantly white British with a female majority, and clonal diversity may have been underestimated. It was only a handful of AZD1222 recipients who were seropositive at baseline. Spike-specific TCR depth and breadth grew after two AZD1222 doses.

Sequencing was performed with immunoSEQ multiplex PCR; in TCRdb, only in-frame clones are kept and a portion is missing. The sample holds about 140,000 clones; around 93% are singletons and the top ten take around 3.5%. This CDR3 spans 12 amino acids. The V gene lost 3 bases and the J gene lost 6 bases, with 9 bases spanning the gap. Per germline, CDR1 LNHNV and CDR2 YYDKDF (reference sequence). As concerns this clone: Its antigen is still unknown.

The clonotype originates from an adult who received the AZD1222 COVID-19 vaccine. The chain combines TRBV15 with TRBJ2-7; tentatively, D is TRBD1 or TRBD2 (5 bases each). This specimen consisted of peripheral blood, obtained 28 days after the second AZD1222 dose. CDR3 in amino acids: CATSRGVSEQYF. CDR3 DNA sequence: TGTGCCACCAGCAGGGGGGTAAGCGAGCAGTACTTC.